Below are 20 T cell receptor beta chains sequenced from a single sample in a study of CD4+ T cells in melanoma. This table comes from immunoSEQ multiplex PCR, and its TCRdb copy is limited to in-frame clones, with some not included. The sample records some 150,000 clones, around nine tenths being singletons. All receptors come from a human donor with melanoma.

This chain uses TRBV7-6 with TRBJ1-5; TRBD1 matches 8 bases. The germline V gene has CDR1 SGHVS and CDR2 FNYEAQ. The CDR3 extends over 16 amino acids. The trim removed 1 base at V and 3 bases at J, leaving 5 bases unmatched. The CDR3 loop reads CASSLGPRGLNQPQHF. In nucleotides, the CDR3 is TGTGCCAGCAGCTTAGGGCCCAGGGGGCTCAATCAGCCCCAGCATTTT.

This rearrangement joins TRBV10-3 to TRBJ1-2, with 7 bases that match TRBD1. V lost 5 bases, J lost 6 bases, and 12 bases stayed unmatched. The CDR3 loop spans 15 amino acids. CDR1 and CDR2 (germline): ENHRY, SYGVKD. The CDR3 region is CAISRQGPVNDGYTF. In nucleotides, the CDR3 is TGTGCCATCAGTAGACAGGGACCAGTAAACGATGGCTACACCTTC.

The V call is TRBV5-1, the J call TRBJ2-2, with D perhaps matching TRBD1 (5 bases). V shed 4 bases and J shed 1 base, with 8 bases lying between them. The V gene's germline CDR1 is SGHRS and CDR2 YFSETQ. The CDR3 totals 14 residues. CDR3 DNA: TGCGCCAGCAGCAGTACAGGGAACACCGGGGAGCTGTTTTTT. Its translation: CASSSTGNTGELFF.

The J gene is TRBJ2-1, the V gene TRBV5-1, with D tentatively TRBD1 or TRBD2 (6 bases each). Looked up from germline, CDR1 is SGHRS and CDR2 is YFSETQ. V lost 3 bases to trimming and J lost 10 bases, with 11 bases between them. There are 12 residues in the CDR3. The CDR3 protein is CASSSGAGEQFF. Here the CDR3 DNA reads TGCGCCAGCAGCTCGGGGGCGGGCGAGCAGTTCTTC.

This chain connects TRBV19 to TRBJ2-5, with no clear D. V lost 4 bases to trimming and J lost 0 bases, with 6 bases between them. The length of the CDR3 is 13 residues. The germline CDR1 and CDR2 sequences are LNHDA and SQIVND (reference sequence). This chain's CDR3 is CASSRTDQETQYF. CDR3 DNA: TGTGCCAGTAGTAGGACGGACCAAGAGACCCAGTACTTC. The variable domain in full, completed from reference TRBV19 and TRBJ2-5, reads DGGITQSPKYLFRKEGQNVTLSCEQNLNHDAMYWYRQDPGQGLRLIYYSQIVNDFQKGDIAEGYSVSREKKESFPLTVTSAQKNPTAFYLCASSRTDQETQYFGPGTRLLVL.

V and J are TRBV7-9 and TRBJ1-1; the D is unclear. V was cut by 3 bases and J by 6 bases, with 14 bases left in between. The CDR3 has 14 amino acids. Germline loops: CDR1 SEHNR, CDR2 FQNEAQ (reference sequence). In nucleotides, the CDR3 is TGTGCCAGCAGCTTCAACCACGGGCAGGCTGAAGCTTTCTTT. Encoded protein: CASSFNHGQAEAFF.

The V gene is TRBV27, the J gene TRBJ1-2, with a possible D match to TRBD1 (5 bases). Trimming took off 0 bases at V and 5 bases at J, with 10 bases between the two ends. This CDR3 is built from 14 residues. From germline, CDR1 is MNHEY and CDR2 SMNVEV (reference sequence). CDR3 amino acids: CASSLSGRGYGYTF. Written as DNA, the CDR3 is TGTGCCAGCAGTTTATCGGGGCGGGGTTATGGCTACACCTTC.

J is TRBJ2-7 and V is TRBV4-1; 8 bases match TRBD2. Germline V gene data show CDR1 as MGHRA and CDR2 as YSYEKL. The CDR3 runs to 17 residues. The junction had 13 bases not matched to a gene; V was cut back by 3 bases and J by 3 bases. The CDR3 loop is CASSQGLAGLVFYEQYF. The CDR3, as DNA: TGCGCCAGCAGCCAGGGGTTAGCGGGACTAGTATTCTACGAGCAGTACTTC.

This clone has more than one count but fewer than ten. The chain joins TRBV7-9 to TRBJ2-3; possibly TRBD1 or TRBD2 for D (6 bases each). The CDR3 length is 16 residues. The V gene lost 3 bases and the J gene lost 1 base, with 14 bases spanning the gap. CDR1 and CDR2 (germline): SEHNR, FQNEAQ (reference sequence). CDR3 bases: TGTGCCAGCAGCTTCGGGGGCAGGGCCGGCACAGATACGCAGTATTTT. It translates to CASSFGGRAGTDTQYF.

The chain carries TRBV6-6 and TRBJ2-3, with 7 nucleotides matching TRBD2. Germline V lookup: CDR1 MNHNY, CDR2 SVGAGI (reference sequence). The CDR3 runs 14 residues. After removal of 4 bases from V and 0 bases from J, the junction contained 1 base not matched to a gene. The CDR3 sequence is CASSSGGSTDTQYF. The CDR3 DNA is TGTGCCAGCAGTTCCGGGGGGAGCACAGATACGCAGTATTTT.

The CDR3 DNA reads TGCGCCAGCAGCCTAACAGGGGCGGAGACTGAAGCTTTCTTT. This translates into CASSLTGAETEAFF. The rearrangement links TRBV4-1 to TRBJ1-1; 7 positions agree with TRBD1. V dropped 4 bases and J dropped 5; count of bases not matched to a gene: 7. This CDR3 is built from 14 residues. Germline loops: CDR1 MGHRA, CDR2 YSYEKL.

This chain connects TRBV5-4 to TRBJ1-1, with D tentatively TRBD1 (5 bases). The V and J ends lost 6 bases and 4 bases respectively, with 22 bases between them. The germline CDR1 and CDR2 sequences are SGHNT and YYREEE (reference sequence). This CDR3 is 16 amino acids long. The CDR3 nucleotides are TGTGCCAGCACCCTGGGGACGGTCGGGAGGGGCACTGAAGCTTTCTTT. This gives the protein CASTLGTVGRGTEAFF.

The chain recombines TRBV11-2 with TRBJ1-1; TRBD1 agrees at 9 bases. The CDR3 runs to 14 residues. Per the germline V gene, CDR1 is SGHAT and CDR2 is FQNNGV. J lost 8 bases, V lost 1 base, and 5 bases had no gene match. The CDR3 sequence is CASSLATGGSEAFF. CDR3 in DNA: TGTGCCAGCAGCTTAGCGACAGGGGGATCGGAAGCTTTCTTT.

The chain has TRBV6-5 and TRBJ1-1; D call uncertain. The CDR3 has 12 amino acids. Germline CDR1 reads MNHEY; CDR2 reads SVGAGI. Trimming took 2 bases from V and 4 from J, leaving 5 bases between them. The CDR3 sequence is CASSYGSTEAFF. CDR3 nucleotides: TGTGCCAGCAGTTACGGCAGCACTGAAGCTTTCTTT.

The chain uses TRBV27 and TRBJ1-1, with unresolved D. With 10 bases removed from V and 0 bases from J, the gap between germline ends came to 15 bases. CDR3 length equals 14 residues. Per the germline V gene, CDR1 is MNHEY and CDR2 is SMNVEV (reference sequence). CDR3 in DNA: TGTGCCACTAAAAGGTTAGGGTTGAACACTGAAGCTTTCTTT. This sequence encodes CATKRLGLNTEAFF.

The chain is built from TRBV5-1 and TRBJ1-4; D remains unclear. This CDR3 is 14 amino acids long. Trimming took 7 bases from V and 3 from J, leaving 13 bases between them. Germline V CDR1 and CDR2: SGHRS, YFSETQ. DNA for the CDR3: TGCGCCAGCGGCCCGGGAGACTCTAATGAAAAACTGTTTTTT. Protein sequence: CASGPGDSNEKLFF.

V gene TRBV7-2 combines with J gene TRBJ2-5, with 11 nucleotides matching TRBD2. V lost 2 bases, J lost 5 bases, and 13 bases stayed unmatched. Germline assignment: CDR1 SGHTA and CDR2 FQGNSA. The CDR3 sequence is 18 residues long. This CDR3 is CASSLHRASGGTGETQYF. In DNA form, the CDR3 reads TGTGCCAGCAGCTTACATCGGGCTAGCGGGGGGACTGGGGAGACCCAGTACTTC. The complete variable domain, with remaining parts taken from reference TRBV7-2 and TRBJ2-5, reads GAGVSQSPSNKVTEKGKDVELRCDPISGHTALYWYRQSLGQGLEFLIYFQGNSAPDKSGLPSDRFSAERTGGSVSTLTIQRTQQEDSAVYLCASSLHRASGGTGETQYFGPGTRLLVL.

This sequence joins TRBV5-1 and TRBJ2-2, with D perhaps assigned TRBD1 or TRBD2 (6 bases each). Looked up from germline, CDR1 is SGHRS and CDR2 is YFSETQ. The CDR3 length is 17 residues. V shed 0 bases and J shed 1 base, with 13 bases lying between them. This CDR3 is CASSLVGGLQNTGELFF. The CDR3 coding sequence is TGCGCCAGCAGCTTGGTTGGGGGGCTGCAGAACACCGGGGAGCTGTTTTTT.

This chain joins TRBV2 and TRBJ1-2; TRBD1 agrees at 11 bases. The length of the CDR3 is 14 residues. The V gene's germline CDR1 is SNHLY and CDR2 FYNNEI. The V gene end was trimmed by 8 bases and the J gene end by 5 bases; junction bases not matched to a gene: 7. The DNA for the CDR3 is TGTGCCAGCTCGACCGGGACAGGGGGGTATGGCTACACCTTC. Its translation: CASSTGTGGYGYTF.

Written as DNA, the CDR3 is TGTGCCAGCAGCTCACAACTTAGCTCCTACGAGCAGTACTTC. This translates into CASSSQLSSYEQYF. This chain uses TRBV11-2 with TRBJ2-7, with no clear D. In germline, CDR1 is SGHAT, CDR2 FQNNGV. This CDR3 region has 14 residues. Trimming pared 4 bases from V and 0 bases from J, leaving 10 bases between.